This T cell receptor beta chain was recorded in a study of T cells in Graves' hyperthyroidism and ophthalmopathy. Trimming pared 2 bases from V and 5 bases from J, leaving 13 bases between. The CDR3 is 15 residues long. The V gene's germline CDR1 is SGHTA and CDR2 FQGTGA. This clonotype was seen only a few times. RNA transcripts gave rise to amplified TCR beta CDR3 regions. In the first-round RT-PCR of the TCR CDR3, the HTBI primer set was used. TCRdb redid the calling of the multiplex PCR reads with MiXCR, one entry per CDR3 protein. The profile shows around 690,000 distinct CDR3 sequences, about a fifth of them singletons.

The TCR sequence derives from a man under 40 with Graves' ophthalmopathy. The sample taken for sequencing was blood. This chain links TRBV7-3 with TRBJ2-1, with a possible D match to TRBD2 (7 bases). CDR3 DNA sequence: TGTGCCAGCAGCTTATGGGAGGGGGTCGACAATGAGCAGTTCTTC. It codes for CASSLWEGVDNEQFF.